This T cell receptor beta chain comes out of a study of response to subunit inactivated influenza vaccine. Study-wide results and caveats: Authors suggested each seasonal influenza vaccination recruits few new T cells.

In the case of this clonotype: Its antigen is unidentified.

With 4 bases removed from V and 6 bases from J, the gap between germline ends came to 11 bases. Germline CDR1 SGHVS, CDR2 FQNEAQ. The CDR3 has 13 amino acids. TCRdb reprocessed the RT-PCR reads via MiXCR and lists one record per CDR3 protein. This table holds 400,000 to 650,000 distinct CDR3 sequences, around 7.9% found once. The sample here was PBMCs from blood, taken less than 30 months after vaccination. The receptor was derived from a man aged 45-69 years who received an inactivated influenza vaccine. The rearrangement links TRBV7-8 to TRBJ2-3, with D hard to call. As DNA, the CDR3 is TGTGCCAGCAGCTCCAGCTTGCAGGATACGCAGTATTTT. Translated: CASSSSLQDTQYF.